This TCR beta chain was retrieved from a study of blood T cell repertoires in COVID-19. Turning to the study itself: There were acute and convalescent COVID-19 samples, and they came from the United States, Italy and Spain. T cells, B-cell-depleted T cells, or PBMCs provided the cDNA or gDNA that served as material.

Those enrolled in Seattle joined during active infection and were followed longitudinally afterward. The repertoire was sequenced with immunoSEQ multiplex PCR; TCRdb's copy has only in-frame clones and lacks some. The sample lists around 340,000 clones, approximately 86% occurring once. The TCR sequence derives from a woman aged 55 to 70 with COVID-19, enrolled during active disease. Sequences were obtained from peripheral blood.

The CDR3 here is CASSYSGTGVAYEQYF. In DNA, the CDR3 is TGCGCCAGCAGCTACTCCGGGACAGGGGTGGCCTACGAGCAGTACTTC. The chain has TRBV5-1 and TRBJ2-7; 10 bases are a match to TRBD1. CDR3 length: 16 amino acids. Per germline, CDR1 SGHRS and CDR2 YFSETQ. Trimming took 3 bases from V and 2 from J; bases not matched to a gene: 8.